The following is a T cell receptor beta chain sequence with its context. Its antigen is still unknown. Base quality data are lacking; no much larger clone is found one base away. TCR CDR3 regions were amplified from genomic DNA by multiplex PCR using the deep immunoSEQ assay. Extracted genomic DNA from each cell subset was spread evenly across all wells of several immunoSEQ 96-well plates, with each plate serving as a replicate. For sorted subsets, about 210 ng of genomic DNA, equivalent to 30,000 or so T cell genomes, went into each replicate PCR. The purified libraries were quantified using a Qubit 3.0 fluorometer, sized with a Bioanalyzer 2100, and then quantified again using the KAPA Library Quantification kit. Every immunoSEQ 96-well plate was sequenced on a separate single-read 150-cycle Illumina NextSeq 550 flow cell. The study's own analysis went as follows. Because only junctional sequences without quality scores were contained in the immunoSEQ output, filtering matching that applied to full-length reads could not be performed. Sequences were annotated with PyIR, a Python wrapper for IgBLAST v1.9, and V/J genes and CDR3 were assigned using IMGT germline references. Any read was removed if the V/J assignment was weak (E-value above 1e-6), the CDR3 was missing, or the read contained stop codons, out-of-frame junctions, or ambiguous translated residues. V3J clonotypes were defined as sequences sharing the same inferred V gene, J gene, and CDR3 amino acid sequence. To compute the percentage overlap between repertoires, the number of shared unique clonotypes was divided by the size of the smaller repertoire. Three approaches were used to assess repertoire richness: RTK rarefaction, the Chao1 estimator, and Recon v2.1 estimates of unobserved clonotypes. Generation probabilities were computed with OLGA for all TCRbeta clonotypes obtained by the gDNA method from a few donors. What TCRdb holds here is the immuneACCESS table cut down to in-frame rearrangements. Part of the clones is not present; checked against another copy, under half of the missing clones reflect an unresolved V gene, and the others are unexplained. Clone size and the V and J calls come from that table; the DNA yielded D and trimming. Here the sample has a few million clones; about 92% occur a single time. The ten top clones hold 0.14% of the sample.

The sample comes from a study of shared clonotypes between healthy human individuals (dated by TCRdb to the early 2020s). For context, the study as a whole: The cohort included a few men and two women between 18 and 49 years of age. To increase sequencing depth and limit assay-specific biases, different laboratories used diverse techniques to prepare libraries and sequence TCR repertoires. For each donor, CD4 naive and CD4 memory were each run on three plates, CD8 naive on two plates, and CD8 memory on one plate. To estimate repertoire size and how much clonotype sharing occurs between individuals, the study deeply sequenced the blood TCR repertoires of roughly 5 healthy adults. Each donor's leukapheresis produced roughly between about 0.8 and 10 billion PBMCs.

The donors were healthy, HIV-negative adults who had no recently reported acute infections or vaccinations. Every donor was a Caucasian adult residing in Nashville, Tennessee, USA. CD4+ T cells were enriched through magnetic negative selection, after which naive cells were positively selected on CD45RA and the remaining negative fraction served as the memory subset. After blood collection by leukapheresis, PBMCs were isolated using Ficoll-Histopaque density gradient centrifugation and then cryopreserved in the vapor phase of liquid nitrogen. Analytical flow cytometry was used to check the purity and quantity of every magnetically sorted T cell population. Genomic DNA was isolated from each sorted fraction and quantified by UV absorbance on a Nanodrop 2000c. Overall study results and their limits: Sampling was limited to blood, and TCR repertoires in tissue likely differ from TCR repertoires in blood. Because the study included a small number of donors, the genetic and exposure-history diversity represented was limited. Compared with non-shared clonotypes, clonotypes shared by all four sorted-subset donors had higher generation probabilities. When several donors were compared, the shared fraction of clonotypes was around 4.6% for naive CD4, approximately 3.5% for naive CD8, 2% to 2.5% for memory CD4, and around 0.4% for memory CD8. Based on pairwise subsampling, the degree of clonotype sharing among donors was expected to be affected by sequencing depth. Estimated clonotype richness was generally larger for naive than for memory subsets. Even with the large sequencing depth, rarefaction of the sorted-subset datasets indicated that sequencing was incomplete.

At the junction V is shortened by 2 bases and J by 6 bases; bases outside the gene matches: 5. The CDR3 covers 14 residues, taking in both the cysteine and the phenylalanine. Only CDR3 DNA is held: 42 bases, read in frame from base 1. CDR1 and CDR2 are drawn from the germline V gene: SGHRS, YFSETQ. The source of this sequence is a man aged 18 to 35 in good health. Recombination linked TRBV5-1 to TRBJ1-2; 9 bases in the middle match TRBD1. The specimen sequenced was naive CD4+ T cells sorted from blood. Reading the label with the study, this specimen's cell subset or site is: CD45RA+ positively selected. The CDR3 region: CASSFDGQGNGYTF. Read as DNA, the sequence is TGCGCCAGCAGCTTCGACGGACAGGGGAATGGCTACACCTTC.